This T cell receptor beta chain stems from a study of identical twins (dated by TCRdb to the mid-2010s). About the investigation overall: To test whether fetal clonotypes persist, the study used deep sequencing on TCR alpha and beta repertoires from monozygotic twins, unrelated adults of various ages, and cord blood. To rule out contamination, replicate twin experiments were performed at different times with different library preparation protocols.

The study at large found these results: Abundant cord blood beta clonotypes had fewer insertions, young adult naive repertoires showed a similar but weaker trend, and memory repertoires showed no such trend. Out-of-frame TCR alpha sharing in monozygotic twins was systematically underestimated by recombination models, whereas sharing between unrelated individuals was in agreement with the recombination models. Out-of-frame TCR alpha sequences shared between twins showed an excess of low generation-probability sequences compared with coincidental sharing between unrelated individuals. The excess sharing between twins in beta out-of-frame sequences was weaker because fewer shared sequences reduced the signal-to-noise ratio. Zero-insertion analyses could be partly confounded by invariant T cells such as MAIT and iNKT, although diverse VJ usage argued against such confounding for most clonotypes. Because the same donors could not be followed over many years, conclusions were based on cross-sectional statistical analysis.

Every donor was a healthy Caucasian. The twin cohort comprised three pairs of female monozygotic twins, all aged roughly 18 to 29 years. Peripheral blood mononuclear cells were used as the source from which RNA for TCR libraries was isolated. CDR1 is given as LNHDA and CDR2 as SQIVND, both from the germline V gene (reference sequence). V and J lose 8 bases and 5 bases, and a span of 13 bases separates them. The CDR3, from cysteine to phenylalanine, totals 13 residues. Of the read, only the CDR3 DNA is kept; its 39 bases are in frame from base 1. As for this clonotype: Its antigen target is currently unknown. Base qualities are not at hand, and no much larger clone is one base apart.

The method behind the library was 5' RACE. Sequencing was carried out with an Illumina HiSeq 2000. Template switching introduced a universal primer binding site; the final cDNA contained a unique molecular identifier, enabling accurate counting of TCR cDNA molecules. Specific primers in the conserved constant-segment region were used to synthesize first-strand cDNA for the TCR alpha and beta chains. To control for contamination, every cDNA library was double barcoded, receiving both a SMART-Mk sample barcode and Illumina barcodes. TruSeq adapter sequences and Illumina sample barcodes were added in two successive PCR steps. The Illumina HiSeq platform was used with custom primers to sequence TCR alpha and beta cDNA libraries. The authors processed their data as follows. MiGEC was used to process raw reads and extract unique molecular identifiers, and MiXCR was used to find CDR3 positions. For each individual, recombination models were inferred using an EM algorithm with the repgenHMM and IGoR tools. The analysis of shared clonotypes was done with the tcR package in R, with sharing normalized by the product of cloneset sizes. Out-of-frame nonproductive sequences were analyzed to study raw recombination free of thymic and clonal selection effects. TCRdb reprocessing: public reads trimmed at Q25 with fastp, clones called with MiXCR, in-frame beta chains kept. All rows with the same CDR3 protein become a single entry with the most common DNA and genes. The V and J calls here are based on TCRdb, not the publication. This sample gives approximately 620,000 distinct CDR3 sequences in total; 8.5% to 9.5% of them show up just once. The ten largest clones capture 0.75% to 1% of the sample.

This same sample was also part of a study on yellow fever vaccine responses in identical twins. As described in the second report: According to the authors, the vaccine-induced T cell response in identical twins seemed to be partly convergent and partly specific to each individual. In the study, vaccine-responding T cell clones were precisely tracked in identical twins.

The receptor chain draws on TRBV19 and TRBJ1-5; no D segment can be confidently identified. This receptor was obtained from a woman between 18 and 29 years old in good health. Sequencing was done on a sample of PBMCs. The DNA sequence follows: TGTGCCAGTGGGGAGGATGAACATCAGCCCCAGCATTTT. This encodes CASGEDEHQPQHF.